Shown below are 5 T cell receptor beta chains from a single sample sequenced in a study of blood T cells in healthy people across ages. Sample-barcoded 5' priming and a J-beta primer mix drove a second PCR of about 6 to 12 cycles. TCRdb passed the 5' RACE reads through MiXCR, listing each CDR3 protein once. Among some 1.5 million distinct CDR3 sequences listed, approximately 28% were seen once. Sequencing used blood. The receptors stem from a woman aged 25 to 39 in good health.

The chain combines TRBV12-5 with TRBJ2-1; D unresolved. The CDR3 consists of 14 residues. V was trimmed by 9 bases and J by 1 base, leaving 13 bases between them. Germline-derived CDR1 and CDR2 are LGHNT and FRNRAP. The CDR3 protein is CASAPWGSYNEQFF. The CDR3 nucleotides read TGTGCTAGCGCCCCGTGGGGTTCCTACAATGAGCAGTTCTTC.

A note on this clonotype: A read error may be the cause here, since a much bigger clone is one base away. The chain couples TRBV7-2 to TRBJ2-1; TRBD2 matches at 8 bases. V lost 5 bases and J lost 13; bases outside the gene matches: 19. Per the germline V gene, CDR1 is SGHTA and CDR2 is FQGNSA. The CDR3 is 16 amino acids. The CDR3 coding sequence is TGTGCCAGCAGCCCCCCCAGCGGGAGCGTGGTAAAGACCCAGTTCTTC. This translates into CASSPPSGSVVKTQFF.

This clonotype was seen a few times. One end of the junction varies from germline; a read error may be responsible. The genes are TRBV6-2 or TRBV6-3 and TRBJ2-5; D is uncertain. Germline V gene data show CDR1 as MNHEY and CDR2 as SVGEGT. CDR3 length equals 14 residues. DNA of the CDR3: TGTGCCAGCGGTTACCGGGCGGATTGGGAGACCCAGTACTTC. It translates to CASGYRADWETQYF.

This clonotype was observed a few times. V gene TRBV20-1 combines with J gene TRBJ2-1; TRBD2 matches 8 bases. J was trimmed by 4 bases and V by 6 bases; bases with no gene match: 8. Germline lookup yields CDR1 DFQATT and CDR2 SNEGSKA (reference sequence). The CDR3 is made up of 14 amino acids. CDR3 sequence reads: CSAYTSGVYNEQFF. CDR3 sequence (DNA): TGCAGTGCATATACTAGCGGCGTTTACAATGAGCAGTTCTTC.

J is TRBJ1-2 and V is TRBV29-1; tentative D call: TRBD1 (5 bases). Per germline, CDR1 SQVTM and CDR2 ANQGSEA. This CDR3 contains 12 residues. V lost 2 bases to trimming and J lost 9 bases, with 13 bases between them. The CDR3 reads CSVEKGERRYTF. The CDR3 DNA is TGCAGCGTTGAAAAAGGGGAAAGGCGCTACACCTTC.